Listed below are T cell receptor beta chains from one sample, sequenced in a study of blood T cell repertoires in COVID-19. The table came from immunoSEQ multiplex PCR; TCRdb's copy has only in-frame clones and leaves some out. Of about 380,000 clones in the sample, about 87% are singletons; the top ten hold approximately 1.3%. Sequencing was carried out using PBMCs or T cells enriched from blood (not recorded which). The receptors were sampled from a man aged 25-45 years who had recovered from COVID-19. The CDR3 runs from the conserved cysteine through the conserved F or W. The order of the fields is D gene, CDR3 length, J gene, V gene, clone size, CDR3 DNA, CDR3 protein. D genes are given only for firm matches. Only part of the rows carry a size: once, few, many, or a class if the clone is expanded.

TRBD1 | 13 | TRBJ1-2 | TRBV6-5 | NA | TGTGCCAGCAGCCAGACAGGGGGCCCTGGCTACACCTTC | CASSQTGGPGYTF
TRBD1 | 18 | TRBJ1-2 | TRBV7-9 | NA | TGTGCCAGCAGTCGTCCCGGGACAGGGCCATTCCTTAACTATGGCTACACCTTC | CASSRPGTGPFLNYGYTF
TRBD1 | 16 | TRBJ1-2 | TRBV19 | NA | TGTGCCAGTAATCCCGGGACAGGGGGATTATTCTATGGCTACACCTTC | CASNPGTGGLFYGYTF
TRBD1 | 14 | TRBJ1-5 | TRBV5-1 | NA | TGCGCCAGCAGCCCCGGGACAGATAATCAGCCCCAGCATTTT | CASSPGTDNQPQHF
NA | 14 | TRBJ1-1 | TRBV5-1 | NA | TGCGCCAGCAGCTTGCTATCCGGGAACACTGAAGCTTTCTTT | CASSLLSGNTEAFF
NA | 15 | TRBJ1-4 | TRBV9 | NA | TGTGCCAGCACCCCTGCTCTGAGTTCAAATGAAAAACTGTTTTTT | CASTPALSSNEKLFF
TRBD1 | 15 | TRBJ2-1 | TRBV5-1 | NA | TGCGCCAGCAGCTTGCAGAGACAGGGGGCCAATGAGCAGTTCTTC | CASSLQRQGANEQFF
NA | 14 | TRBJ2-4 | TRBV28 | NA | TGTGCCAGCAGCTCCCCAGGGGAAGGGGACATTCAGTACTTC | CASSSPGEGDIQYF
NA | 15 | TRBJ1-2 | TRBV18 | NA | TGTGCCAGCTCGACCAGAGGGGGGGATCGAGATGGCTACACCTTC | CASSTRGGDRDGYTF
NA | 13 | TRBJ1-3 | TRBV6-5 | NA | TGTGCCAGCAGGGGAGAACTTGGAAACACCATATATTTT | CASRGELGNTIYF
TRBD1 | 18 | TRBJ2-6 | TRBV7-6 | NA | TGTGCCAGCAGCCTACCCGACAGGGGCAGTTCTGGGGCCAACGTCCTGACTTTC | CASSLPDRGSSGANVLTF
NA | 14 | TRBJ1-4 | TRBV7-9 | NA | TGTGCCAGCAGCTCTCGGAGGTGGGGTGAAAAACTGTTTTTT | CASSSRRWGEKLFF
TRBD1 | 16 | TRBJ2-7 | TRBV5-4 | NA | TGTGCCAGCAGCCCGGGTGGGACAGGGGGTTCCTACGAGCAGTACTTC | CASSPGGTGGSYEQYF
TRBD1 | 15 | TRBJ1-5 | TRBV27 | NA | TGTGCCAGCAGTTTACGACAGGGGGGGAATCAGCCCCAGCATTTT | CASSLRQGGNQPQHF
NA | 15 | TRBJ2-1 | TRBV5-1 | NA | TGCGCCAGCAGTTTGGACAGAAGCTCCTACAATGAGCAGTTCTTC | CASSLDRSSYNEQFF
NA | 13 | TRBJ1-2 | TRBV18 | once | TGTGCCAGCTCACCAGACTCAAACTATGGCTACACCTTC | CASSPDSNYGYTF
TRBD1 | 15 | TRBJ2-3 | TRBV5-5 | few | TGTGCCAGCAGCCCAACAGGGGAACGCACAGATACGCAGTATTTT | CASSPTGERTDTQYF
NA | 13 | TRBJ1-6 | TRBV10-3 | NA | TGTGCCATCAGTGACAGGGTGAATTCACCCCTCCACTTT | CAISDRVNSPLHF
NA | 15 | TRBJ1-1 | TRBV15 | NA | TGTGCCACCAGCAGAGGTCTTTCGGTGAACACTGAAGCTTTCTTT | CATSRGLSVNTEAFF
NA | 12 | TRBJ1-1 | TRBV6-1 | NA | TGTGCCAGCAGTGAAATACGCAGGAAAGCTTTCTTT | CASSEIRRKAFF
TRBD1 | 15 | TRBJ2-2 | TRBV27 | few | TGTGCCAGCCGCCATGACAGGGGTTACACCGGGGAGCTGTTTTTT | CASRHDRGYTGELFF
TRBD2 | 13 | TRBJ2-1 | TRBV3-1/TRBV3-2 | NA | TGTGCCAGCAAACCGAGCGGGGATCTCGAGCAGTTCTTC | CASKPSGDLEQFF
NA | 11 | TRBJ1-5 | TRBV12-3/TRBV12-4 | NA | TGTGCCAGCACTCCCGGGGGGCCCCAGCATTTT | CASTPGGPQHF
NA | 15 | TRBJ1-1 | TRBV2 | NA | TGTGCCAGCAGTGCCCTGGGAGGGAAGATGACTGAAGCTTTCTTT | CASSALGGKMTEAFF
TRBD1 | 15 | TRBJ2-1 | TRBV6-5 | once | TGTGCCAGCAGTTCCCGGACAGGGCTGTCGAATGAGCAGTTCTTC | CASSSRTGLSNEQFF
TRBD2 | 15 | TRBJ2-7 | TRBV25-1 | NA | TGTGCCAGCAGTGCCTGGACTAGCGGGGCCTACGAGCAGTACTTC | CASSAWTSGAYEQYF
TRBD1 | 16 | TRBJ1-1 | TRBV7-9 | NA | TGTGCCAGCAGCTCGACAAGACAGGGACGGAACACTGAAGCTTTCTTT | CASSSTRQGRNTEAFF
TRBD2 | 15 | TRBJ2-4 | TRBV6-1 | once | TGTGCCAGCAGTGAAGCCCTACTAGCGGGGGGCATTCAGTACTTC | CASSEALLAGGIQYF